Below, 13 T cell receptor beta chains from the same sample are listed, as sequenced in a study of blood T cell repertoires in COVID-19. Here immunoSEQ multiplex PCR was the method, and the copy in TCRdb shows in-frame clones only, minus some. The data contain 120,000 or so clones, approximately 86% of them seen just once; the ten biggest clones take up 0.75% to 0.9%. Sequenced: peripheral blood. The receptors derive from a woman aged 50 to 65 with active or convalescent COVID-19.

The chain links TRBV28 to TRBJ2-1; TRBD2 agrees at 8 bases. Germline assignment: CDR1 MDHEN and CDR2 SYDVKM. The CDR3 has 16 residues. V trimming: 8 bases; J trimming: 0 bases; junction bases outside the gene matches: 9. The CDR3 DNA is TGTGCCAGCGCGACTAGCGCCAAGGGCTCCTACAATGAGCAGTTCTTC. Translated, it gives CASATSAKGSYNEQFF.

The V gene is TRBV2, the J gene TRBJ2-7; D is undetermined. Germline V gene sequence: CDR1 SNHLY, CDR2 FYNNEI. The CDR3 totals 15 residues. V lost 6 bases and J 2 bases, leaving 17 bases between the germline ends. CDR3 nucleotides: TGTGCCAGCAGGGTGGGCCAAAGGTTGACCTACGAGCAGTACTTC. Protein: CASRVGQRLTYEQYF.

The chain has TRBV6-2 or TRBV6-3 and TRBJ2-7, with 16 bases identical to TRBD2. V lost 2 bases and J lost 7; bases outside the gene matches: 14. This CDR3 region has 19 residues. The germline CDR1 and CDR2 sequences are MNHEY and SVGEGT. The CDR3 region is CASSYPGLAGGPLTREQYF. CDR3 nucleotide sequence: TGTGCCAGCAGTTACCCGGGACTAGCGGGAGGGCCACTCACTAGGGAGCAGTACTTC.

The V call is TRBV27, the J call TRBJ2-7; 9 nucleotides line up with TRBD1. V trimming: 0 bases; J trimming: 4 bases; junction bases outside the gene matches: 7. The CDR3 runs to 16 residues. The V gene's germline CDR1 is MNHEY and CDR2 SMNVEV (reference sequence). The CDR3 loop reads CASSLSGQGNGYEQYF. The CDR3 nucleotides are TGTGCCAGCAGTTTATCCGGACAGGGGAATGGTTACGAGCAGTACTTC.

J is TRBJ1-3 and V is TRBV4-2; 10 bases line up with TRBD1. In germline, CDR1 is LGHNA, CDR2 YNFKEQ. The CDR3 runs 16 residues. Trimming removed 1 base from V and 8 bases from J; junction bases left unmatched: 8. The CDR3 bases are TGTGCCAGCAGCCAAGTCTATGGACAGGGGGGACACACCATATATTTT. Its translation is CASSQVYGQGGHTIYF.

This clone showed up just once. The chain recombines TRBV7-2 with TRBJ2-1; 15 bases map to TRBD2. Germline loops: CDR1 SGHTA, CDR2 FQGNSA. This CDR3 contains 19 residues. Losses at the gene ends were 3 bases for V and 7 bases for J; bases not matched to a gene: 13. CDR3 loop: CASSFRQGMGTSGRNEQFF. The DNA for the CDR3 is TGTGCCAGCAGCTTTCGACAGGGAATGGGGACTAGCGGGAGGAATGAGCAGTTCTTC.

The V call is TRBV6-5, the J call TRBJ1-1; D call uncertain. The CDR3 has 14 residues. The germline V and J ends were trimmed by 6 bases and 0 bases, with 11 bases remaining between them. In germline, CDR1 is MNHEY, CDR2 SVGAGI. CDR3 loop: CASSPGRLNTEAFF. The CDR3 nucleotides are TGTGCCAGCAGCCCCGGCAGGCTGAACACTGAAGCTTTCTTT.

The rearrangement uses TRBV11-3 and TRBJ2-3; TRBD2 agrees at 12 bases. The V segment lost 6 bases and the J segment 5 bases; nucleotides outside the gene matches: 9. The germline V gene has CDR1 SGHNT and CDR2 YENEEA. The CDR3 sequence is 16 residues long. CDR3 nucleotide sequence: TGTGCCAGCAGTGATCGGACTAGCGGGGATGGAGATACGCAGTATTTT. It encodes CASSDRTSGDGDTQYF.

V and J are TRBV30 and TRBJ1-1, with D tentatively TRBD1 (6 bases). This CDR3 region has 12 residues. Between the trimmed V and J ends, which lost 6 bases and 2 bases, there was a span of 10 bases. Germline V gives CDR1 GTSNPN, CDR2 SVGIG (reference sequence). The CDR3, as DNA: TGTGCCTGCCGGGGGGGCAACACTGAAGCTTTCTTT. As protein: CACRGGNTEAFF.

This chain joins TRBV6-2 or TRBV6-3 and TRBJ2-3, with 11 nucleotides matching TRBD2. The V gene end was trimmed by 6 bases and the J gene end by 3 bases; junction bases not matched to a gene: 11. This CDR3 is 17 amino acids long. Germline CDR1 and CDR2: MNHEY and SVGEGT. The CDR3 spells CASSDISTSGRTDTQYF. DNA of the CDR3: TGTGCCAGCAGCGATATATCCACTAGCGGGAGAACAGATACGCAGTATTTT.

In DNA, the CDR3 is TGTGCCAGCAGTCCGGGACTAGCGGGAGAAGACGAGCAGTACTTC. It encodes CASSPGLAGEDEQYF. V gene TRBV27 combines with J gene TRBJ2-7, with TRBD2 matching over 14 bases. The V gene end was trimmed by 5 bases and the J gene end by 5 bases; junction bases not matched to a gene: 5. Per germline, CDR1 MNHEY and CDR2 SMNVEV (reference sequence). CDR3 length equals 15 residues.

This chain joins TRBV29-1 and TRBJ2-3; D is perhaps TRBD2 (6 bases). Germline CDR1 SQVTM, CDR2 ANQGSEA. The CDR3 loop spans 13 amino acids. Trimming left V 8 bases short and J 2 bases short, with 14 bases between. CDR3 amino acids: CSLRLGDTDTQYF. CDR3 DNA sequence: TGCAGCCTACGACTAGGCGACACAGATACGCAGTATTTT.

J is TRBJ1-6 and V is TRBV27; 7 nucleotides match TRBD1. Germline CDR1 and CDR2: MNHEY and SMNVEV (reference sequence). The trim removed 5 bases at V and 1 base at J, leaving 8 bases unmatched. The CDR3 consists of 17 residues. CDR3 sequence: CASSLTHRGSYNSPLHF. The DNA for the CDR3 is TGTGCCAGCAGTCTCACTCACAGGGGATCCTATAATTCACCCCTCCACTTT.